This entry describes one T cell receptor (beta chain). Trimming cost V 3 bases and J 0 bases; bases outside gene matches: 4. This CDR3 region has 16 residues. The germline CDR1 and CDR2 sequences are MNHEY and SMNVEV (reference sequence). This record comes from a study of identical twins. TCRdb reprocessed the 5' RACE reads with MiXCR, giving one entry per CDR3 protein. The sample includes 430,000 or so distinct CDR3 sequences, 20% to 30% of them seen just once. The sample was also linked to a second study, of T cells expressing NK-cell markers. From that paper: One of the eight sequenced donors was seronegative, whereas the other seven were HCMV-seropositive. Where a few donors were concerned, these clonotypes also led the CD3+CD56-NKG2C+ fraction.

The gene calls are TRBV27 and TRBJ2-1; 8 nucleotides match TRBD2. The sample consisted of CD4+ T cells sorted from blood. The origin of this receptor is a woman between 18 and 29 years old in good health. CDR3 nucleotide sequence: TGTGCCAGCAGTTTGACCCGGGGGGGCTCCTACAATGAGCAGTTCTTC. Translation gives CASSLTRGGSYNEQFF.